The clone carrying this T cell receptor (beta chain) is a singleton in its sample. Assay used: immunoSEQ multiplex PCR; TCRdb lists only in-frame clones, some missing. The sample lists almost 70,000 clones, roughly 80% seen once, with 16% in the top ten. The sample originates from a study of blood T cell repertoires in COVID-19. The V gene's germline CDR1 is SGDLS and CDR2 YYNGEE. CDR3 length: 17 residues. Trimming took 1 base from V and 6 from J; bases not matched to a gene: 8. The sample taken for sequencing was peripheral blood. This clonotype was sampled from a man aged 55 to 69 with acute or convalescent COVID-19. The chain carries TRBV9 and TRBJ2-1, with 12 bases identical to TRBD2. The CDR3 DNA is TGTGCCAGCAGCGTACTAGCTAGCGGGGGGGCACTCAATGAGCAGTTCTTC. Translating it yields CASSVLASGGALNEQFF.